This T cell receptor beta chain was captured by sequencing in a study of human T cells and chemical hapten exposure. Using its own MiXCR run on the RACE reads, TCRdb lists one record per CDR3 protein. The sample consists of about 140,000 distinct CDR3 sequences, approximately 12% of them appearing once. Time point in this sample: patch test 2, 6 weeks after DPC sensitization. Treatment denoted: therapeutic diphenylcyclopropenone sensitization with weekly scalp DPC. Donors, patients with alopecia ranging from 18 to 70 years old and judged suitable for DPC, provided samples. In its sample, this clonotype was seen many times. Its antigen is not known. Study results and limitations: TCRs whose frequency exceeded 1 in 1000 remained the same following DPC sensitization.

The germline V gene encodes CDR1 SNHLY and CDR2 FYNNEI. Trimming left V 5 bases short and J 2 bases short, with 12 bases between. This CDR3 region has 14 residues. This receptor was obtained from a woman between 45 and 65 years old with alopecia areata. Some clones in this sample may be carry-over from other donors' samples. The rearrangement joins TRBV2 to TRBJ1-2; D perhaps matches TRBD1 (6 bases). Sequencing used whole blood, obtained in connection with sensitization to the hapten diphenylcyclopropenone (DPC). Written as DNA, the CDR3 is TGTGCCAGCAGTACCGGGACACCCAACTATGGCTACACCTTC. The encoded protein is CASSTGTPNYGYTF.